These T cell receptor beta chains were read from a single sample in a study of blood T cell repertoires in COVID-19. Produced via immunoSEQ multiplex PCR; TCRdb's table is partial and in-frame only. The sample includes around 300,000 clones, 83% seen only once; the top ten take 7.5% to 10%. The sample was peripheral blood. These TCRs come from a woman aged 45 to 65 who had recovered from COVID-19. The CDR3 runs from the conserved cysteine through the conserved F or W. Fields, in order: CDR3 length, V gene, clone size, J gene, CDR3 protein. For some rows the clone size is stated as once, few or many, or as a class when expanded; others skip it.

>16|TRBV5-1|NA|TRBJ2-1
CASSLTGTSGVGEQFF
>17|TRBV3-1/TRBV3-2|NA|TRBJ2-3
CASSHLNWDRNTDTQYF
>14|TRBV7-9|NA|TRBJ2-7
CASSPGQGASGQYF
>17|TRBV7-3|once|TRBJ2-6
CASSLAGGRSGANVLTF
>13|TRBV7-2|NA|TRBJ2-5
CASSLASQETQYF
>16|TRBV4-1|few|TRBJ2-1
CASSQVASGSNNEQFF
>15|TRBV3-1/TRBV3-2|NA|TRBJ1-5
CASSPGTGRNQPQHF
>14|TRBV29-1|NA|TRBJ1-5
CSVGGQGSNQPQHF
>14|TRBV3-1/TRBV3-2|few|TRBJ1-6
CASSQAASNSPLHF
>18|TRBV7-9|NA|TRBJ1-2
CASSVTTGGAYSPHGYTF
>14|TRBV28|NA|TRBJ2-7
CASSPGGARYEQYF
>16|TRBV19|once|TRBJ2-5
CASSAPRGDRGETQYF
>13|TRBV28|NA|TRBJ2-5
CASSVGTKETQYF
>15|TRBV11-3|NA|TRBJ2-7
CASSTGQGQNYEQYF
>15|TRBV9|few|TRBJ2-2
CASKAGTANTGELFF
>12|TRBV14|NA|TRBJ1-6
CASSQGGQTLHF
>19|TRBV4-2|NA|TRBJ2-3
CASSQDRLLAGDVTDTQYF
>12|TRBV12-3/TRBV12-4|NA|TRBJ1-1
CASRYRVTEAFF
>15|TRBV24-1|NA|TRBJ1-1
CATSDRDSGDTEAFF
>15|TRBV6-5|NA|TRBJ2-3
CASSYFGGSADTQYF
>16|TRBV4-2|NA|TRBJ2-7
CASSQDRSGRAPEQYF
>15|TRBV7-2|NA|TRBJ1-2
CASSSRTGVNYGYTF
>15|TRBV2|once|TRBJ1-5
CASSRDRGWGQPQHF
>14|TRBV2|NA|TRBJ2-3
CASNLAGKTDTQYF
>15|TRBV5-5|NA|TRBJ2-5
CASSPATSGSETQYF
>14|TRBV7-2|NA|TRBJ1-2
CATLRIEGAYGYTF
>17|TRBV13|NA|TRBJ2-1
CASSPGQGVLLGNEQFF
>16|TRBV6-6|NA|TRBJ1-2
CASSTLPQGANYGYTF
>19|TRBV10-1|NA|TRBJ2-6
CASSESLSGLSSGANVLTF
>16|TRBV3-1/TRBV3-2|NA|TRBJ2-7
CASSQDLAGGTYEQYF
>15|TRBV4-3|NA|TRBJ2-1
CASSQDLPNSYEQFF
>14|TRBV3-1/TRBV3-2|few|TRBJ1-5
CASSSGTGTQPQHF
>14|TRBV6-5|NA|TRBJ1-2
CASTPRGGVLGYTF
>13|TRBV5-1|NA|TRBJ1-1
CASSRDTGTEAFF
>15|TRBV5-6|NA|TRBJ2-1
CASSLAGSGRDEQFF
>14|TRBV3-1/TRBV3-2|once|TRBJ2-7
CASSRRGGEGEQYF
>17|TRBV30|NA|TRBJ1-1
CAWSVPQGGPLNTEAFF
>15|TRBV7-3|NA|TRBJ2-5
CASSRIAGGPETQYF
>17|TRBV29-1|once|TRBJ2-3
CSTLEWAGASSTDTQYF
>12|TRBV28|many|TRBJ1-6
CASSPPRGPLHF
>16|TRBV28|NA|TRBJ2-1
CASSPNGQGADNEQFF
>14|TRBV6-2/TRBV6-3|NA|TRBJ1-5
CASTPGGGTQPQHF
>14|TRBV11-2|NA|TRBJ1-2
CASSPDRAFFGYTF
>14|TRBV5-1|NA|TRBJ1-5
CASSLGGNNQPQHF
>13|TRBV12-3/TRBV12-4|NA|TRBJ2-7
CASTRTGDYEQYF